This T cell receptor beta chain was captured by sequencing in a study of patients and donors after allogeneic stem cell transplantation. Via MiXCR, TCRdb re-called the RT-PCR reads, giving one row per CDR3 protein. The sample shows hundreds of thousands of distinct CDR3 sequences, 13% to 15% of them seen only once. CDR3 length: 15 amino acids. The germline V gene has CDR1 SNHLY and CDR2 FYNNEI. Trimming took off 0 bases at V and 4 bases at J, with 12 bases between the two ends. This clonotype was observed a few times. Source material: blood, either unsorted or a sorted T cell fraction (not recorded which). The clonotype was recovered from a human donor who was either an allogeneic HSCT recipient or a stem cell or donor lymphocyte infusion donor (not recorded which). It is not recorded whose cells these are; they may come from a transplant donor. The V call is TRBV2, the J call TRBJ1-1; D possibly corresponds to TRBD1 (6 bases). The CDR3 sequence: CASSEAGGFGTEAFF. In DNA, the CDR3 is TGTGCCAGCAGTGAAGCAGGGGGTTTTGGCACTGAAGCTTTCTTT. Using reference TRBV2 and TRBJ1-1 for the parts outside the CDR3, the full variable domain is EPEVTQTPSHQVTQMGQEVILRCVPISNHLYFYWYRQILGQKVEFLVSFYNNEISEKSEIFDDQFSVERPDGSNFTLKIRSTKLEDSAMYFCASSEAGGFGTEAFFGQGTRLTVV.